Following are 18 T cell receptor beta chains from one sample sequenced in a study of blood T cell repertoires in COVID-19. Profiled with immunoSEQ multiplex PCR; TCRdb holds only in-frame clones, not every one. The data hold some 48,000 clones, with 75% to 85% observed a single time. Sequencing was done on a sample of peripheral blood. The receptors derive from a human donor in a cohort sampled during active COVID-19.

The V call is TRBV19, the J call TRBJ2-7; 7 positions agree with TRBD1. The CDR3 extends over 15 amino acids. Losses at the gene ends were 4 bases for V and 0 bases for J; bases not matched to a gene: 6. CDR1 and CDR2 (germline): LNHDA, SQIVND (reference sequence). CDR3 sequence (DNA): TGTGCCAGTAGTACCTCCGACAGGGCCTCCTACGAGCAGTACTTC. Its protein product is CASSTSDRASYEQYF.

The sample holds a few counts of this clone. The rearrangement uses TRBV5-1 and TRBJ2-1, with D hard to call. V lost 6 bases to trimming and J lost 7 bases, with 20 bases between them. CDR1 SGHRS and CDR2 YFSETQ come from the germline V gene. This CDR3 has 15 amino acids. CDR3 coding DNA: TGCGCCAGCACCTATGACCGGTTGACGGGTAATGAGCAGTTCTTC. This codes for CASTYDRLTGNEQFF.

The rearrangement uses TRBV5-1 and TRBJ2-1; perhaps TRBD1 as D (6 bases). The CDR3 spans 13 residues. Germline V gives CDR1 SGHRS, CDR2 YFSETQ. V lost 0 bases, J lost 6 bases, and 7 bases lay in between. This CDR3 reads CASSLGQVNEQFF. CDR3 DNA: TGCGCCAGCAGCTTGGGACAGGTCAATGAGCAGTTCTTC.

The chain links TRBV29-1 to TRBJ2-2; unclear D gene. V lost 4 bases and J lost 1, with 4 bases in between. CDR1 and CDR2 (germline): SQVTM, ANQGSEA. This CDR3 contains 12 residues. CDR3 nucleotides: TGCAGCGTTGGACAGAACACCGGGGAGCTGTTTTTT. Translated, it gives CSVGQNTGELFF.

This chain uses TRBV2 with TRBJ2-2, with 7 bases that match TRBD2. V shed 7 bases, J shed 4 bases, and the junction held 3 bases outside the gene matches. The CDR3 is 13 residues long. Per the germline V gene, CDR1 is SNHLY and CDR2 is FYNNEI. CDR3 sequence reads: CASIWGGTGELFF. CDR3 nucleotides: TGTGCCAGCATCTGGGGGGGCACCGGGGAGCTGTTTTTT.

This chain links TRBV7-2 with TRBJ1-3; the D gene is possibly TRBD1 (5 bases). The CDR3 sequence is 15 residues long. With 5 bases removed from V and 3 bases from J, the gap between germline ends came to 14 bases. Germline CDR1 and CDR2: SGHTA and FQGNSA. CDR3 in DNA: TGTGCCAGCAGCCAGATGGGGGGGGTTGGAAACACCATATATTTT. Its translation: CASSQMGGVGNTIYF.

A single count supports this clone. The V and J genes are TRBV5-1 and TRBJ2-7, with D tentatively TRBD2 (5 bases). The ends were cut back, 2 bases at V and 0 bases at J, with 9 bases in the middle. Germline loops: CDR1 SGHRS, CDR2 YFSETQ. The CDR3 is 14 amino acids. The DNA of the CDR3 is TGCGCCAGCAGCTTAGAGGGATTCTCCTACGAGCAGTACTTC. Protein sequence: CASSLEGFSYEQYF.

The chain couples TRBV5-1 to TRBJ1-1; TRBD1 aligns across 7 bases. This CDR3 comprises 16 residues. Trimming took 4 bases from V and 1 from J; bases not matched to a gene: 10. Germline CDR1 is SGHRS and CDR2 is YFSETQ. The CDR3 sequence is CASSLSKGAKNTEAFF. Here the CDR3 DNA reads TGCGCCAGCAGCCTAAGTAAGGGGGCGAAGAACACTGAAGCTTTCTTT.

V usage is TRBV27 and J usage is TRBJ1-2, with D perhaps matching TRBD1 (6 bases). This CDR3 has 13 amino acids. CDR1 and CDR2 (germline): MNHEY, SMNVEV (reference sequence). The V and J ends lost 7 bases and 4 bases respectively, with 13 bases between them. The CDR3 coding sequence is TGTGCCAGCACCACAGGGCTTGGCTATGGCTACACCTTC. Its translation: CASTTGLGYGYTF.

This chain uses TRBV9 with TRBJ2-2; 9 positions match TRBD1. Losses at the gene ends were 4 bases for V and 3 bases for J; bases not matched to a gene: 10. Germline V CDR1 and CDR2: SGDLS, YYNGEE. The CDR3 consists of 17 residues. The CDR3 nucleotides are TGTGCCAGCAGCTCACCGGGACAGGGAAAGTACACCGGGGAGCTGTTTTTT. It is translated as CASSSPGQGKYTGELFF.

The chain recombines TRBV5-1 with TRBJ2-3, with 11 positions matching TRBD2. The CDR3 covers 16 residues. V was pared by 2 bases and J by 6 bases, with 8 bases of the junction left unmatched. The germline V gene encodes CDR1 SGHRS and CDR2 YFSETQ. CDR3 in DNA: TGCGCCAGCAGCTTCGGGACTAGCGGAACCTCGGATACGCAGTATTTT. Its protein is CASSFGTSGTSDTQYF.

The V call is TRBV28, the J call TRBJ1-5; the D gene is possibly TRBD1 (5 bases). This CDR3 is 15 amino acids long. Trimming removed 1 base from V and 3 bases from J, with 10 bases in between. Germline V CDR1 and CDR2: MDHEN, SYDVKM. The CDR3 nucleotides read TGTGCCAGCAGTTTATCGGGAGGGGACAATCAGCCCCAGCATTTT. Amino acid sequence: CASSLSGGDNQPQHF. The variable domain in full, completed from reference TRBV28 and TRBJ1-5, reads DVKVTQSSRYLVKRTGEKVFLECVQDMDHENMFWYRQDPGLGLRLIYFSYDVKMKEKGDIPEGYSVSREKKERFSLILESASTNQTSMYLCASSLSGGDNQPQHFGDGTRLSIL.

Only one count was recorded for this clone. The chain couples TRBV2 to TRBJ2-7; 7 bases map to TRBD2. The CDR3 sequence is 14 residues long. From germline, CDR1 is SNHLY and CDR2 FYNNEI. Unmatched junction bases numbered 2, after V lost 3 bases and J lost 0 bases. CDR3 sequence reads: CASSEREFSYEQYF. CDR3 nucleotides: TGTGCCAGCAGTGAGCGGGAGTTCTCCTACGAGCAGTACTTC. Filled out from reference TRBV2 and TRBJ2-7, the complete variable domain reads EPEVTQTPSHQVTQMGQEVILRCVPISNHLYFYWYRQILGQKVEFLVSFYNNEISEKSEIFDDQFSVERPDGSNFTLKIRSTKLEDSAMYFCASSEREFSYEQYFGPGTRLTVT.

Only one count was recorded for this clone. This chain joins TRBV30 and TRBJ1-5; D call uncertain. V shed 4 bases and J shed 0 bases, with 10 bases lying between them. From germline, CDR1 is GTSNPN and CDR2 SVGIG (reference sequence). This CDR3 spans 14 amino acids. The CDR3 DNA follows: TGTGCCTGGAAGGCAGGATTTAGCAATCAGCCCCAGCATTTT. Its protein product is CAWKAGFSNQPQHF.

J is TRBJ1-1 and V is TRBV7-8; D gene uncertain. This CDR3 is built from 14 residues. Looked up from germline, CDR1 is SGHVS and CDR2 is FQNEAQ. V gave up 2 bases and J gave up 0 bases, with 7 bases separating them. In DNA form, the CDR3 reads TGTGCCAGCAGCTTAAGCGAACTGAACACTGAAGCTTTCTTT. This codes for CASSLSELNTEAFF.

V is TRBV9 and J is TRBJ2-1; no clear D. The CDR3 has 13 amino acids. Per germline, CDR1 SGDLS and CDR2 YYNGEE. The V gene lost 0 bases and the J gene lost 3 bases, with 4 bases spanning the gap. CDR3 loop: CASSVDNYNEQFF. The CDR3 DNA is TGTGCCAGCAGCGTAGACAACTACAATGAGCAGTTCTTC. Based on the CDR3 plus reference TRBV9 and TRBJ2-1, the full variable domain is DSGVTQTPKHLITATGQRVTLRCSPRSGDLSVYWYQQSLDQGLQFLIQYYNGEERAKGNILERFSAQQFPDLHSELNLSSLELGDSALYFCASSVDNYNEQFFGPGTRLTVL.

V usage is TRBV7-8 and J usage is TRBJ1-2; 9 positions agree with TRBD1. CDR3 length: 15 residues. J was trimmed by 4 bases and V by 5 bases; bases with no gene match: 8. Per germline, CDR1 SGHVS and CDR2 FQNEAQ. CDR3 sequence (DNA): TGTGCCAGCAGCGAGGGACAGGGCTCATCCTATGGCTACACCTTC. It yields the protein CASSEGQGSSYGYTF.

This chain uses TRBV12-3 or TRBV12-4 with TRBJ2-1, with 7 bases identical to TRBD2. The trim removed 5 bases at V and 9 bases at J, leaving 7 bases unmatched. The length of the CDR3 is 13 residues. DNA of the CDR3: TGTGCCAGCAGTCGGGACTTAGCGGGTGAGCAGTTCTTC. This codes for CASSRDLAGEQFF.